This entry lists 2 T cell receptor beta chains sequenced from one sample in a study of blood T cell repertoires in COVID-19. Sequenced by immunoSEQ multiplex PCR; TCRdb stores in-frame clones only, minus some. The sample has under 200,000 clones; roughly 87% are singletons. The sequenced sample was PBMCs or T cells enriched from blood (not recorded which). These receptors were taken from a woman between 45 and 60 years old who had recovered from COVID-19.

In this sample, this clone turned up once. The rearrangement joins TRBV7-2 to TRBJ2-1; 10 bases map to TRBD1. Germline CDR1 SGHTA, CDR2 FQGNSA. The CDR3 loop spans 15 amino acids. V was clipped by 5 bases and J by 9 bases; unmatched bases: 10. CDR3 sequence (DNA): TGTGCCAGCAGCCCTACCCCCGACAGGGGGCTTGAGCAGTTCTTC. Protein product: CASSPTPDRGLEQFF.

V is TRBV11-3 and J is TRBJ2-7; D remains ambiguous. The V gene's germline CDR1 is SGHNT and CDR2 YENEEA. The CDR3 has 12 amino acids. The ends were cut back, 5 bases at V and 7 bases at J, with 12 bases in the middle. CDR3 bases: TGTGCCAGCAGCGGCGGAGCTCTGGAGCAGTACTTC. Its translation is CASSGGALEQYF.